This T cell receptor (beta chain) was captured in a study of a mutant IDH1 vaccine in newly diagnosed glioma. Study results and caveats: Among patients, 93.3% showed immune responses induced by the vaccine.

Regarding this clone: What it binds is not known.

The CDR3 covers 18 residues. CDR1 is MNHEY and CDR2 is SMNVEV in the germline V gene (reference sequence). V was pared by 9 bases and J by 0 bases, with 17 bases of the junction left unmatched. Method: immunoSEQ multiplex PCR; TCRdb's copy keeps in-frame clones and lacks some. The sample holds some 21,000 clones, around 85% seen once. Noted time point: baseline, week 1 (first vaccination visit). The sample's treatment: pre-vaccination baseline after standard-of-care therapy. This chain uses TRBV27 with TRBJ1-5, with 7 bases aligning to TRBD1. The sample in question was PBMCs, obtained from a glioma patient treated with radiotherapy, temozolomide or both. This receptor was identified in a man between 40 and 49 years old with glioma. The chain's CDR3 is CARSGQDHPLYSNQPQHF. Here the CDR3 DNA reads TGTGCCAGATCCGGACAGGACCATCCCCTTTATAGCAATCAGCCCCAGCATTTT.